Below, 27 T cell receptor beta chains from the same sample are listed, as sequenced in a study of blood T cell repertoires in COVID-19. Assay: immunoSEQ multiplex PCR; the TCRdb copy retains only in-frame clones and omits some. The repertoire includes around 160,000 clones, 70% to 90% of them detected once, and about 3% sits in the top ten. The material sequenced was peripheral blood. The receptors derive from a woman aged 40-49 years with active or convalescent COVID-19.

In its sample, this clone was seen a few times. The chain links TRBV4-3 to TRBJ1-1; weak D call: TRBD1 (6 bases). This CDR3 has 17 amino acids. Trimming removed 0 bases from V and 0 bases from J, with 14 bases in between. Germline V gene sequence: CDR1 LGHNA, CDR2 YSLEER. This CDR3 reads CASSQDYRDEMNTEAFF. As DNA, the CDR3 is TGCGCCAGCAGCCAAGATTACAGGGATGAGATGAACACTGAAGCTTTCTTT.

The rearrangement links TRBV5-1 to TRBJ1-4; possibly TRBD1 for D (6 bases). V lost 4 bases and J 7 bases, leaving 17 bases between the germline ends. CDR3 length: 15 residues. Germline lookup yields CDR1 SGHRS and CDR2 YFSETQ. The CDR3 DNA is TGCGCCAGCAGCACCTCAGGGGATTGGGGTGAAAAACTGTTTTTT. Translation gives CASSTSGDWGEKLFF.

The chain recombines TRBV5-5 with TRBJ1-5; TRBD1 matches at 8 bases. The J segment lost 7 bases and the V segment lost 0 bases, leaving 6 bases of the junction unmatched. The CDR3 is 15 residues long. Germline-derived CDR1 and CDR2 are SGHKS and YYEKEE (reference sequence). The DNA for the CDR3 is TGTGCCAGCAGCTTGGTAGGACAGGGAGGACAGCCCCAGCATTTT. This translates into CASSLVGQGGQPQHF.

The CDR3: CASSSSTSGRYEQYF. The CDR3 DNA follows: TGTGCCAGCAGCTCGTCGACTAGCGGCCGTTACGAGCAGTACTTC. V usage is TRBV5-4 and J usage is TRBJ2-7, with 9 positions matching TRBD2. CDR3 length equals 15 residues. The ends lost 3 bases at V and 4 bases at J; junction bases unmatched: 8. Germline V gene sequence: CDR1 SGHNT, CDR2 YYREEE (reference sequence).

The genes are TRBV24-1 and TRBJ2-5; D gene unclear. CDR3 length equals 11 residues. V lost 3 bases and J 4 bases, leaving 2 bases between the germline ends. Germline V lookup: CDR1 KGHDR, CDR2 SFDVKD. CDR3 in amino acids: CATSDRETQYF. CDR3 DNA: TGTGCCACCAGTGATCGAGAGACCCAGTACTTC.

The chain recombines TRBV5-1 with TRBJ2-5; 15 bases are a match to TRBD2. Unmatched junction bases numbered 9, after V lost 4 bases and J lost 2 bases. The CDR3 runs to 18 residues. Germline V gives CDR1 SGHRS, CDR2 YFSETQ. Here the CDR3 reads CASSIRTSGGAGQETQYF. In DNA form, the CDR3 reads TGCGCCAGCAGCATCCGGACTAGCGGGGGGGCGGGGCAAGAGACCCAGTACTTC.

V is TRBV7-2 and J is TRBJ2-3, with TRBD1 identical over 7 bases. The CDR3 sequence is 14 residues long. The germline V gene encodes CDR1 SGHTA and CDR2 FQGNSA. After removal of 5 bases from V and 3 bases from J, the junction contained 5 bases not matched to a gene. CDR3 amino acids: CASSPGQATDTQYF. CDR3 nucleotide sequence: TGTGCCAGCAGCCCTGGACAGGCTACAGATACGCAGTATTTT.

The rearrangement joins TRBV28 to TRBJ2-3, with D perhaps TRBD2 (5 bases). The V gene lost 3 bases and the J gene lost 2 bases, with 12 bases spanning the gap. Germline V lookup: CDR1 MDHEN, CDR2 SYDVKM. CDR3 length: 15 amino acids. The DNA of the CDR3 is TGTGCCAGCAGTTTTAGAGGGCTCCTCACAGATACGCAGTATTTT. It encodes CASSFRGLLTDTQYF.

The chain carries TRBV9 and TRBJ1-1; 7 bases line up with TRBD1. CDR1 is SGDLS and CDR2 is YYNGEE in the germline V gene. The CDR3 loop spans 14 amino acids. The trim removed 4 bases at V and 1 base at J, leaving 4 bases unmatched. The CDR3 spells CASSSWDRNTEAFF. The CDR3 DNA sequence: TGTGCCAGCAGCTCCTGGGACAGGAACACTGAAGCTTTCTTT.

V usage is TRBV5-6 and J usage is TRBJ1-5; a weak D match, TRBD1 (6 bases). The CDR3 consists of 15 residues. Germline V lookup: CDR1 SGHDT, CDR2 YYEEEE. Trimming took off 7 bases at V and 2 bases at J, with 16 bases between the two ends. This CDR3 is CASGRQAMGNQPQHF. CDR3 nucleotide sequence: TGTGCCAGCGGGCGACAGGCGATGGGCAATCAGCCCCAGCATTTT.

The chain links TRBV19 to TRBJ2-5, with 9 bases that match TRBD2. Germline CDR1 LNHDA, CDR2 SQIVND (reference sequence). J gave up 2 bases and V 2 bases, and 12 bases lay outside the gene matches. The CDR3 length is 18 residues. The CDR3 nucleotides read TGTGCCAGTAGTATAAATCCCCCGGCTAGCGGGGCTCAAGAGACCCAGTACTTC. It is translated as CASSINPPASGAQETQYF.

This clone was detected once. The rearrangement links TRBV6-5 to TRBJ1-2; TRBD1 is a possible D gene (6 bases). The length of the CDR3 is 13 residues. Germline CDR1 is MNHEY and CDR2 is SVGAGI. Trimming removed 5 bases from V and 2 bases from J, with 9 bases in between. The CDR3 region has the DNA TGTGCCAGCAGTCGGACAGTAAACTATGGCTACACCTTC. It specifies CASSRTVNYGYTF.

The rearrangement links TRBV9 to TRBJ1-2; D is unresolved. V lost 4 bases, J lost 2 bases, and 21 bases lay in between. Germline V gene data show CDR1 as SGDLS and CDR2 as YYNGEE. The CDR3 contains 17 residues. CDR3 amino acids: CASSPGGSSGVNYGYTF. For the CDR3, the DNA is TGTGCCAGCAGCCCGGGAGGGAGTTCAGGCGTCAACTATGGCTACACCTTC.

The CDR3 DNA reads as TGTGCCTGGAAGGCAGGGAATGAAAAACTGTTTTTT. Its translation: CAWKAGNEKLFF. The chain has TRBV30 and TRBJ1-4; possibly TRBD1 for D (5 bases). The CDR3 has 12 residues. Germline V CDR1 and CDR2: GTSNPN, SVGIG (reference sequence). V lost 4 bases to trimming and J lost 5 bases, with 8 bases between them.

The gene calls are TRBV6-4 and TRBJ2-1, with a possible D match to TRBD1 (5 bases). Germline V gene data show CDR1 as MRHNA and CDR2 as SNTAGT. Between the trimmed V and J ends, which lost 2 bases and 4 bases, there was a span of 6 bases. The CDR3 has 13 residues. The CDR3: CASSDGAYNEQFF. Written as DNA, the CDR3 is TGTGCCAGCAGTGACGGGGCTTACAATGAGCAGTTCTTC.

The J gene is TRBJ2-3, the V gene TRBV5-1; 15 bases fit TRBD2. The CDR3 length is 17 residues. J gave up 6 bases and V 3 bases, and 8 bases lay outside the gene matches. Germline values: CDR1 SGHRS, CDR2 YFSETQ. The CDR3 DNA reads as TGCGCCAGCAGCTCTCCGGGACTAGCGGGAGGTAGGGATACGCAGTATTTT. Amino acid sequence: CASSSPGLAGGRDTQYF.

The chain uses TRBV27 and TRBJ1-2, with 7 bases lining up with TRBD1. This CDR3 contains 14 residues. V shed 6 bases and J 5 bases; nucleotides not matched to a gene: 9. Germline CDR1 is MNHEY and CDR2 is SMNVEV (reference sequence). The CDR3 is CASSKQGSFYGYTF. CDR3 bases: TGTGCCAGCAGCAAACAGGGGTCCTTTTATGGCTACACCTTC.

This rearrangement joins TRBV7-2 to TRBJ2-7, with a weak D call TRBD1 (5 bases). The CDR3 spans 16 residues. V was clipped by 0 bases and J by 6 bases, with 18 bases between them. The germline gives CDR1 SGHTA, CDR2 FQGNSA. CDR3 nucleotides: TGTGCCAGCAGCTTAGCTGGGGCAGGTGTCCCACTCGAGCAGTACTTC. Its translation: CASSLAGAGVPLEQYF.

In this sample, this clone turned up a few times. The genes are TRBV3-1 (or the pseudogene TRBV3-2) and TRBJ1-5; D is uncertain. Deletions cut 3 bases from V and 9 bases from J, with 9 bases between. CDR1 LGHDT and CDR2 YNNKEL come from the germline V gene (reference sequence). The CDR3 is made up of 12 amino acids. The CDR3 coding sequence is TGTGCCAGCAGCCAGGGAGGTTCGCCCCAGCATTTT. Protein: CASSQGGSPQHF.

This clone was picked up a small number of times. This rearrangement joins TRBV11-3 to TRBJ2-3; D call uncertain. Germline V gene lookup returns CDR1 SGHNT and CDR2 YENEEA. This CDR3 is built from 15 residues. Trimming cost V 1 base and J 2 bases, with 10 bases left between them. The CDR3 DNA reads TGTGCCAGCAGCTTAGCTCACAGAACCACAGATACGCAGTATTTT. Its translation is CASSLAHRTTDTQYF.

This clone was recorded a few times. The rearrangement links TRBV7-2 to TRBJ2-5; D possibly corresponds to TRBD2 (6 bases). CDR3 size: 16 residues. Germline CDR1 is SGHTA and CDR2 is FQGNSA. With 2 bases removed from V and 3 bases from J, the gap between germline ends came to 16 bases. Here the CDR3 DNA reads TGTGCCAGCAGCTTATGGGGGGTTGGCTCCGAAGAGACCCAGTACTTC. Its translation: CASSLWGVGSEETQYF.

The chain uses TRBV6-5 and TRBJ2-1, with 8 bases fitting TRBD2. Germline values: CDR1 MNHEY, CDR2 SVGAGI. This CDR3 comprises 15 residues. Trimming removed 6 bases from V and 4 bases from J; junction bases left unmatched: 8. Written as DNA, the CDR3 is TGTGCCAGCAGCCTCACTAGCGGCCTATACAATGAGCAGTTCTTC. This gives the protein CASSLTSGLYNEQFF.

This clone was detected once. In nucleotides, the CDR3 is TGCGCCAGCAGCACAAGCAGGGGGAATGAAAAACTGTTTTTT. Translated: CASSTSRGNEKLFF. This sequence joins TRBV5-1 and TRBJ1-4, with 7 bases that match TRBD1. The CDR3 sequence is 14 residues long. The V gene end was trimmed by 4 bases and the J gene end by 5 bases; junction bases not matched to a gene: 5. The germline V gene has CDR1 SGHRS and CDR2 YFSETQ.

The rearrangement links TRBV24-1 to TRBJ2-1; TRBD2 matches 10 bases. The CDR3 is 16 amino acids. Germline CDR1 reads KGHDR; CDR2 reads SFDVKD. The trim removed 4 bases at V and 6 bases at J, leaving 8 bases unmatched. The CDR3 nucleotides read TGTGCCACCAGTGACGGAGCGGGAGGGCCGGGCAATGAGCAGTTCTTC. Translating it yields CATSDGAGGPGNEQFF.

V usage is TRBV2 and J usage is TRBJ1-2, with D possibly matching TRBD1 (6 bases). The CDR3 runs 16 residues. V was pared by 2 bases and J by 0 bases, with 13 bases between. Germline V gene data show CDR1 as SNHLY and CDR2 as FYNNEI. The CDR3 region has the DNA TGTGCCAGCAGTGAAACTAGGACAGAGCCTAACTATGGCTACACCTTC. Translated, it gives CASSETRTEPNYGYTF.

The genes are TRBV7-2 and TRBJ1-2, with D uncertain. Between the trimmed V and J ends, which lost 1 base and 0 bases, there was a span of 9 bases. Germline CDR1 and CDR2: SGHTA and FQGNSA. The CDR3 totals 15 residues. CDR3 in amino acids: CASSLERLANYGYTF. CDR3 sequence (DNA): TGTGCCAGCAGCTTAGAGCGCCTAGCTAACTATGGCTACACCTTC. Full variable domain (outside the CDR3, taken from reference TRBV7-2 and TRBJ1-2): GAGVSQSPSNKVTEKGKDVELRCDPISGHTALYWYRQSLGQGLEFLIYFQGNSAPDKSGLPSDRFSAERTGGSVSTLTIQRTQQEDSAVYLCASSLERLANYGYTFGSGTRLTVV.

This rearrangement joins TRBV2 to TRBJ2-7; 7 nucleotides agree with TRBD1. The CDR3 has 14 amino acids. Germline CDR1 is SNHLY and CDR2 is FYNNEI. The trim removed 4 bases at V and 3 bases at J, leaving 6 bases unmatched. The CDR3 sequence: CASSGGQRSYEQYF. In DNA form, the CDR3 reads TGTGCCAGCAGTGGGGGACAGAGAAGCTACGAGCAGTACTTC.